This T cell receptor (beta chain) was identified during a study of T cells in Graves' hyperthyroidism and ophthalmopathy. Duration under 3 months, a NOSPECS grade of at least 4, and a Clinical Activity Score of at least 3 characterized the ophthalmopathy patients. This clonotype was recorded many times. Its antigen remains unknown. Study results and limitations: Model output signaled ophthalmopathy a median approximately 6 months ahead of onset. Ophthalmopathy was told apart from stable hyperthyroidism by a 13 V-J model.

J gave up 5 bases and V 6 bases, and 11 bases lay outside the gene matches. This CDR3 has 16 amino acids. CDR1 and CDR2 (germline): MNHNS, SASEGT. TCR beta CDR3 region amplification was performed from RNA transcripts. In the first-round RT-PCR of the TCR CDR3, the HTBI primer set was used. TCRdb used MiXCR to reprocess the multiplex PCR reads, holding one entry per CDR3 protein. The sample records 300,000 to 450,000 distinct CDR3 sequences, about 15% being singletons. This TCR derives from a woman in her twenties or thirties with Graves' ophthalmopathy. The chain has TRBV6-1 and TRBJ1-1; 11 nucleotides agree with TRBD1. What was sequenced was blood. This CDR3 reads CASSLDRGRFRTEAFF. The CDR3 region has the DNA TGTGCCAGCAGCCTGGACAGGGGGCGCTTCAGGACTGAAGCTTTCTTT.